These T cell receptor beta chains were read from a single sample in a study of blood T cell repertoires in COVID-19. The repertoire was sequenced with immunoSEQ multiplex PCR; TCRdb's copy has only in-frame clones and lacks some. The table has a few hundred thousand clones, approximately 81% seen once. Material for sequencing was PBMCs or T cells enriched from blood (not recorded which). The receptors stem from a woman between 45 and 60 years old who had been exposed to COVID-19. Both conserved end residues are part of each CDR3. Clone size is stated in some rows and not others, as once, few, many or a class when expanded.

size | V | CDR3
. | TRBV7-8 | CASSATGRGNNQPQHF
. | TRBV4-1 | CASSTKRGLGEKLFF
. | TRBV7-2 | CASSRSRGSSGNTIYF
. | TRBV6-2/TRBV6-3 | CASSHTGTQYF
. | TRBV6-5 | CASSYRQGYYEQYF
. | TRBV10-3 | CAISEGGAGANVLTF
. | TRBV18 | CASSPTGGDAEAFF
. | TRBV27 | CASSYSPPEYGYTF
. | TRBV3-1/TRBV3-2 | CASSLSGGTGSEAFF
few | TRBV19 | CASSIAGNIQYF
once | TRBV11-1 | CASSNSGTAETQYF
. | TRBV6-1 | CASSEEPGGKRYTF
. | TRBV5-1 | CASNRDRSTDTQYF
once | TRBV4-3 | CASSQDTGAGSNTGELFF
. | TRBV7-2 | CASSLAHRGTQYF
once | TRBV9 | CASSVGGEGWETQYF
. | TRBV30 | CAWSWKTGVDKEYF
. | TRBV6-5 | CASSAPGETQYF
. | TRBV6-2/TRBV6-3 | CASSPGQNSYEQYF
. | TRBV5-6 | CASSFGSNEKLFF
. | TRBV9 | CASSSRSTGELFF
. | TRBV27 | CASSPYRGADGYTF
. | TRBV30 | CAWSDRDRYNSPLHF
. | TRBV19 | CASSEAGGPGVTDTQYF
. | TRBV11-2 | CASSSKETQYF
few | TRBV7-9 | CASSPTGLGNTIYF
. | TRBV27 | CASLRGISPLHF
. | TRBV27 | CASSLSTGVYGYTF
. | TRBV27 | CASLGGANEQFF
. | TRBV6-6 | CASSYGQGNEKLFF
. | TRBV10-1 | CASSEPDRGQRNQPQHF
. | TRBV29-1 | CSVLQQGTSYGYTF
. | TRBV7-9 | CASSPMTGHGQYSPLHF
. | TRBV14 | CASSPFGQGARGYTF
. | TRBV6-2/TRBV6-3 | CASSLSAGGQPQHF
. | TRBV5-5 | CASSFFRRQETQYF
. | TRBV6-5 | CASSYRQGYQPQHF
. | TRBV18 | CASSPDLGGNTEAFF
. | TRBV11-2 | CASSLGPNSYEQYF
. | TRBV10-3 | CAISAGLAGYEQFF
. | TRBV5-4 | CASSLRGTAEKLFF
. | TRBV6-9 | CASNYRVGEQYF
. | TRBV10-3 | CAISDSQTDNYGYTF
. | TRBV27 | CASRRQGISGYTF